Listed here are 29 T cell receptor beta chains from one sample, sequenced in a study of blood T cell repertoires in COVID-19. Sequencing used immunoSEQ multiplex PCR; TCRdb keeps in-frame clones, though not all of them. The profile covers about 20,000 clones, with more than 65% appearing a single time and 45% to 70% taken by the ten largest. The sequencing sample was made of peripheral blood. Receptor source: a man older than 75 with acute or convalescent COVID-19.

This chain joins TRBV19 and TRBJ2-5; 7 bases match TRBD2. Per germline, CDR1 LNHDA and CDR2 SQIVND (reference sequence). This CDR3 spans 12 amino acids. V lost 1 base and J lost 7; bases outside the gene matches: 0. The CDR3 bases are TGTGCCAGTAGTATAGCGGGGGGGACCCAGTACTTC. Its protein is CASSIAGGTQYF.

The count of this clone is one. The chain joins TRBV28 to TRBJ2-5; possibly TRBD1 for D (5 bases). The germline V and J ends were trimmed by 7 bases and 1 base, with 13 bases remaining between them. The CDR3 sequence is 14 residues long. Germline CDR1 reads MDHEN; CDR2 reads SYDVKM. CDR3 sequence reads: CASTQNRIQETQYF. DNA for the CDR3: TGTGCCAGCACCCAGAACAGGATCCAAGAGACCCAGTACTTC.

This clone was counted once. The chain recombines TRBV5-1 with TRBJ2-7; no clear D. Germline V gene data show CDR1 as SGHRS and CDR2 as YFSETQ. Deletions cut 3 bases from V and 5 bases from J, with 9 bases between. There are 12 residues in the CDR3. The CDR3: CASSSDLNEQYF. Here the CDR3 DNA reads TGCGCCAGCAGCTCCGACTTGAACGAGCAGTACTTC. The entire variable domain, with the rest obtained from reference TRBV5-1 and TRBJ2-7, is as follows: KAGVTQTPRYLIKTRGQQVTLSCSPISGHRSVSWYQQTPGQGLQFLFEYFSETQRNKGNFPGRFSGRQFSNSRSEMNVSTLELGDSALYLCASSSDLNEQYFGPGTRLTVT.

The chain joins TRBV28 to TRBJ2-2; TRBD1 might be the D (6 bases). Trimming removed 5 bases at V and 1 base at J, with 14 bases between. Germline CDR1 reads MDHEN; CDR2 reads SYDVKM. The CDR3 has 16 residues. The CDR3 DNA sequence: TGTGCCAGCAGTCTCTTGGGGGCAATGAACACCGGGGAGCTGTTTTTT. It encodes CASSLLGAMNTGELFF. The whole variable domain, filled in from reference TRBV28 and TRBJ2-2, reads DVKVTQSSRYLVKRTGEKVFLECVQDMDHENMFWYRQDPGLGLRLIYFSYDVKMKEKGDIPEGYSVSREKKERFSLILESASTNQTSMYLCASSLLGAMNTGELFFGEGSRLTVL.

This clone was found a few times. The chain employs TRBV5-4 and TRBJ1-1; the D is unclear. The CDR3 has 15 residues. In germline, CDR1 is SGHNT, CDR2 YYREEE (reference sequence). V was cut by 5 bases and J by 4 bases, with 18 bases left in between. The DNA for the CDR3 is TGTGCCAGCAGGGTCATGACCGAGGAGGGCACTGAAGCTTTCTTT. Residues: CASRVMTEEGTEAFF.

The chain uses TRBV11-1 and TRBJ2-7; D might be TRBD1 (6 bases). There are 13 residues in the CDR3. V was cut by 1 base and J by 5 bases, with 9 bases left in between. Germline V lookup: CDR1 SGHAT, CDR2 FQDESV (reference sequence). The CDR3 DNA is TGTGCCAGCAGCTTAGACAGGGTTCACGAGCAGTACTTC. This encodes CASSLDRVHEQYF.

This clone is categorized as medium-sized. The rearrangement uses TRBV25-1 and TRBJ1-6, with D tentatively TRBD1 (5 bases). Trimming took off 6 bases at V and 3 bases at J, with 12 bases between the two ends. Germline assignment: CDR1 MGHDK and CDR2 SYGVNS. The CDR3 has 15 amino acids. The CDR3 nucleotides are TGTGCCAGCAGAAAGACAGAAAACTATAATTCACCCCTCCACTTT. Protein sequence: CASRKTENYNSPLHF.

V usage is TRBV7-2 and J usage is TRBJ2-1; 11 bases agree with TRBD2. Germline V gene data show CDR1 as SGHTA and CDR2 as FQGNSA. CDR3 size: 18 residues. V lost 7 bases, J lost 0 bases, and 11 bases stayed unmatched. CDR3 nucleotide sequence: TGTGCCAGCATACCTAGCGGGAGGAGGGGAAGCTCCTACAATGAGCAGTTCTTC. Residues: CASIPSGRRGSSYNEQFF.

This clone was seen a few times. The chain employs TRBV18 and TRBJ2-3, with 7 bases identical to TRBD2. The CDR3 has 16 residues. Germline values: CDR1 KGHSH, CDR2 LQKENI. The junction had 7 bases not matched to a gene; V was cut back by 3 bases and J by 1 base. The CDR3, as DNA: TGTGCCAGCTCACCTTCACTAACTAGCGGCACAGATACGCAGTATTTT. It yields the protein CASSPSLTSGTDTQYF. Using reference TRBV18 and TRBJ2-3 for the parts outside the CDR3, the full variable domain is NAGVMQNPRHLVRRRGQEARLRCSPMKGHSHVYWYRQLPEEGLKFMVYLQKENIIDESGMPKERFSAEFPKEGPSILRIQQVVRGDSAAYFCASSPSLTSGTDTQYFGPGTRLTVL.

The rearrangement links TRBV15 to TRBJ2-7, with D perhaps TRBD2 (7 bases). The V gene's germline CDR1 is LNHNV and CDR2 YYDKDF (reference sequence). V gave up 5 bases and J gave up 3 bases, with 11 bases separating them. The CDR3 consists of 13 residues. Written as DNA, the CDR3 is TGTGCCACCAGCCTAAGGGGGGGCTACGAGCAGTACTTC. Translation: CATSLRGGYEQYF.

The V gene is TRBV14, the J gene TRBJ1-2; 7 nucleotides agree with TRBD1. The CDR3 totals 14 residues. The junction had 10 bases not matched to a gene; V was cut back by 4 bases and J by 8 bases. CDR1 is SGHDN and CDR2 is FVKESK in the germline V gene. CDR3 DNA sequence: TGTGCCAGCAGCCGGAGCCGGGACAGTTTCGGCTACACCTTC. Residues: CASSRSRDSFGYTF.

The chain has TRBV25-1 and TRBJ1-1, with unresolved D. CDR1 is MGHDK and CDR2 is SYGVNS in the germline V gene. CDR3 length: 15 residues. Deletions cut 3 bases from V and 0 bases from J, with 11 bases between. CDR3 bases: TGTGCCAGCAGTGATAGAGGTCAATTGAACACTGAAGCTTTCTTT. It yields the protein CASSDRGQLNTEAFF. Looking up the rest from reference TRBV25-1 and TRBJ1-1 gives the full variable domain: EADIYQTPRYLVIGTGKKITLECSQTMGHDKMYWYQQDPGMELHLIHYSYGVNSTEKGDLSSESTVSRIRTEHFPLTLESARPSHTSQYLCASSDRGQLNTEAFFGQGTRLTVV.

The chain links TRBV4-1 to TRBJ2-7; the match to TRBD2 covers 9 bases. The germline CDR1 and CDR2 sequences are MGHRA and YSYEKL. V lost 3 bases and J lost 0; bases outside the gene matches: 15. The CDR3 runs 19 residues. CDR3 DNA sequence: TGCGCCAGCAGCCATTCGTACCTTCGACTAGCGGTTAGCTCCTACGAGCAGTACTTC. Translating gives CASSHSYLRLAVSSYEQYF.

The rearrangement links TRBV6-5 to TRBJ2-5; 7 bases fit TRBD1. The CDR3 is made up of 15 amino acids. Germline V CDR1 and CDR2: MNHEY, SVGAGI. V lost 10 bases, J lost 8 bases, and 19 bases stayed unmatched. The CDR3 sequence: CANGGKGALSGTQYF. CDR3 coding DNA: TGTGCCAATGGGGGAAAGGGGGCCCTCTCTGGCACCCAGTACTTC.

The rearrangement links TRBV14 to TRBJ1-1; possibly TRBD1 for D (6 bases). The CDR3 is 14 residues long. Germline CDR1 and CDR2: SGHDN and FVKESK. V dropped 1 base and J dropped 10 bases, with 16 bases sitting between them. The CDR3 here is CASSQAEDRWGAFF. CDR3 nucleotide sequence: TGTGCCAGCAGCCAAGCTGAGGACAGATGGGGAGCTTTCTTT.

This clone is a singleton in its sample. This chain connects TRBV4-2 to TRBJ2-3; 14 bases agree with TRBD2. CDR1 is LGHNA and CDR2 is YNFKEQ in the germline V gene. J was trimmed by 4 bases and V by 1 base; bases with no gene match: 7. This CDR3 spans 18 amino acids. CDR3 sequence: CASSQAPGLAGVPDTQYF. The CDR3 coding sequence is TGTGCCAGCAGCCAAGCCCCGGGACTAGCGGGAGTCCCAGATACGCAGTATTTT.

The chain carries TRBV5-5 and TRBJ1-1, with D uncertain. This CDR3 spans 16 amino acids. Germline V gives CDR1 SGHKS, CDR2 YYEKEE (reference sequence). V dropped 4 bases and J dropped 1 base, with 17 bases sitting between them. The CDR3 loop is CASSISAGSANTEAFF. CDR3 nucleotides: TGTGCCAGCAGCATATCCGCGGGAAGCGCGAACACTGAAGCTTTCTTT.

V gene TRBV19 combines with J gene TRBJ1-1, with D maybe TRBD1 (5 bases). Per the germline V gene, CDR1 is LNHDA and CDR2 is SQIVND (reference sequence). This CDR3 region has 11 residues. In nucleotides, the CDR3 is TGTGTCTCTTGGCAGGGCGGTGAAGCTTTCTTT. Amino acids: CVSWQGGEAFF.

In its sample, this clone was seen a few times. The genes are TRBV5-6 and TRBJ1-6; 11 bases are shared with TRBD1. CDR3 size: 15 residues. V shed 4 bases, J shed 8 bases, and the junction held 5 bases outside the gene matches. Germline CDR1 reads SGHDT; CDR2 reads YYEEEE. The CDR3 sequence is CASSPGQGDDSPLHF. CDR3 bases: TGTGCCAGCAGCCCGGGACAGGGGGATGATTCACCCCTCCACTTT.

The CDR3 reads CASSFGSGDLRNTEAFF. CDR3 nucleotide sequence: TGTGCCAGCAGCTTCGGGTCAGGGGACCTACGGAACACTGAAGCTTTCTTT. J is TRBJ1-1 and V is TRBV5-5, with D possibly matching TRBD1 (6 bases). This CDR3 is 17 amino acids long. The V gene lost 2 bases and the J gene lost 1 base, with 18 bases spanning the gap. Per the germline V gene, CDR1 is SGHKS and CDR2 is YYEKEE (reference sequence).

The J gene is TRBJ1-1, the V gene TRBV11-2; D not resolved. The ends were cut back, 5 bases at V and 5 bases at J, with 24 bases in the middle. CDR1 SGHAT and CDR2 FQNNGV come from the germline V gene. This CDR3 contains 17 residues. The CDR3 bases are TGTGCCAGCAGCCCGGGGAGAGGCCGGGTCACGAGGACTGAAGCTTTCTTT. Encoded protein: CASSPGRGRVTRTEAFF. Supplemented by reference TRBV11-2 and TRBJ1-1, the full variable domain reads EAGVAQSPRYKIIEKRQSVAFWCNPISGHATLYWYQQILGQGPKLLIQFQNNGVVDDSQLPKDRFSAERLKGVDSTLKIQPAKLEDSAVYLCASSPGRGRVTRTEAFFGQGTRLTVV.

The rearrangement joins TRBV5-1 to TRBJ1-1, with D possibly matching TRBD1 (6 bases). The germline V gene encodes CDR1 SGHRS and CDR2 YFSETQ. V was pared by 0 bases and J by 1 base, with 16 bases between. The CDR3 runs 17 residues. CDR3 protein: CASSLAPTGHTNTEAFF. Written as DNA, the CDR3 is TGCGCCAGCAGCTTGGCCCCAACAGGGCATACGAACACTGAAGCTTTCTTT.

This clone has a single count. The chain carries TRBV5-8 and TRBJ2-3; a possible D gene is TRBD1 (5 bases). The germline V gene encodes CDR1 SGHTS and CDR2 YDEGEE. V was shortened by 4 bases and J by 0 bases, with 12 bases between the two germline ends. The CDR3 totals 15 residues. The CDR3 reads CASSPRQISTDTQYF. CDR3 sequence (DNA): TGTGCCAGCAGCCCTCGACAGATAAGCACAGATACGCAGTATTTT. The whole variable domain, remainder taken from reference TRBV5-8 and TRBJ2-3, is EAGVTQSPTHLIKTRGQQATLRCSPISGHTSVYWYQQALGLGLQFLLWYDEGEERNRGNFPPRFSGRQFPNYSSELNVNALELEDSALYLCASSPRQISTDTQYFGPGTRLTVL.

V gene TRBV9 combines with J gene TRBJ2-1; 9 bases align to TRBD2. Germline CDR1 and CDR2: SGDLS and YYNGEE. The V gene end was trimmed by 4 bases and the J gene end by 6 bases; junction bases not matched to a gene: 11. The CDR3 is 16 amino acids. The CDR3 is CASSQAQGGRVNEQFF. The CDR3 DNA is TGTGCCAGCAGCCAGGCCCAGGGCGGGAGGGTCAATGAGCAGTTCTTC.

This clone was recorded once. The V and J genes are TRBV19 and TRBJ2-4; 10 nucleotides agree with TRBD2. Looked up from germline, CDR1 is LNHDA and CDR2 is SQIVND (reference sequence). The CDR3 covers 13 residues. V lost 10 bases to trimming and J lost 6 bases; unmatched junction nucleotides: 6. For the CDR3, the DNA is TGTGCCATGGGGACTAGCGAAGGAAACATTCAGTACTTC. Translating it yields CAMGTSEGNIQYF. The entire variable domain, with the rest obtained from reference TRBV19 and TRBJ2-4, is as follows: DGGITQSPKYLFRKEGQNVTLSCEQNLNHDAMYWYRQDPGQGLRLIYYSQIVNDFQKGDIAEGYSVSREKKESFPLTVTSAQKNPTAFYLCAMGTSEGNIQYFGAGTRLSVL.

The chain combines TRBV7-3 with TRBJ1-2; D ambiguous. Trimming left V 1 base short and J 3 bases short, with 9 bases between. The CDR3 length is 14 residues. Germline V lookup: CDR1 SGHTA, CDR2 FQGTGA. CDR3 nucleotides: TGTGCCAGCAGCTTAAACAACCTCCACTATGGCTACACCTTC. This sequence encodes CASSLNNLHYGYTF.

This chain links TRBV5-4 with TRBJ1-6; D is possibly TRBD1 (5 bases). The CDR3 has 18 residues. From germline, CDR1 is SGHNT and CDR2 YYREEE (reference sequence). Trimming stripped 1 base from V and 0 bases from J, with 14 bases between. CDR3: CASSLWSGGSSYNSPLHF. In nucleotides, the CDR3 is TGTGCCAGCAGCTTGTGGTCCGGGGGTAGCTCCTATAATTCACCCCTCCACTTT.

The chain has TRBV21-1 and TRBJ2-1; TRBD2 is the table's D call, not checked against the DNA. TRBV21-1 is described as a pseudogene. The CDR3 extends over 21 amino acids. The DNA of the CDR3 is TGTGCCAGCAGCAAACCTAATCCGGGACTAGTTTCAATGGCACGTAACAATGAGCAGTTCTTC. Protein product: CASSKPNPGLVSMARNNEQFF.

In its sample, this clone was seen once. The V gene is TRBV15, the J gene TRBJ2-1; the D gene is possibly TRBD2 (7 bases). CDR1 is LNHNV and CDR2 is YYDKDF in the germline V gene (reference sequence). V lost 0 bases, J lost 7 bases, and 22 bases lay in between. CDR3 length: 18 residues. As DNA, the CDR3 is TGTGCCACCAGCAGAGACTGGCGAGGGGAGGGACAACGTAATGAGCAGTTCTTC. The encoded protein is CATSRDWRGEGQRNEQFF.